The clone carrying this T cell receptor (beta chain) was counted only a few times. Its antigen is undetermined. This sample was taken from a study of T-cell reconstitution after alpha-beta-depleted transplantation in children. Study-level findings and limits: The origin of high day-60 TCRbeta diversity in some patients lay in surviving recipient T cells and thymic progenitors. Counts and diversity of T cells one year after transplant came mostly from newly produced T cells. Reportedly, only several hundred clones from non-depleted graft cells drove alpha-beta T-cell counts at about two months.

This sample's TCRbeta library carried unique molecular identifier barcodes. Using its own MiXCR run on the PCR reads, TCRdb lists one record per CDR3 protein. The sample has about 600,000 distinct CDR3 sequences; under 30% are singletons. This CDR3 spans 17 amino acids. Germline CDR1 WNHNN, CDR2 SYGVQD (reference sequence). Trimming left V 0 bases short and J 7 bases short, with 19 bases between. The source of this sequence is a boy under two years old who had a stem cell transplant for acute myeloid leukemia, so the T cells may come from the graft donor. Sequenced here: PBMCs, mostly from graft donor cells, sampled 360 days after TCRalphabeta/CD19-depleted stem cell transplant. The J gene is TRBJ2-1, the V gene TRBV10-1; D unclear. CDR3 sequence reads: CASSESMAAGVENEQFF. CDR3 in DNA: TGCGCCAGCAGTGAGTCGATGGCGGCAGGTGTAGAGAATGAGCAGTTCTTC.